Given below is one T cell receptor (beta chain) in context. The data were produced by immunoSEQ multiplex PCR, yet TCRdb's version contains in-frame clones alone and is incomplete. The sample yields about 300,000 clones, roughly 91% seen once. These data belong to a study of blood T cell repertoires in COVID-19. As for the study in general: Sites across the United States, Italy and Spain contributed samples from acute and convalescent COVID-19. PBMCs, B-cell-depleted T cells, or T cells were the source of the cDNA or gDNA that made up the material.

Participant age was roughly 18 to 100 years, and participants resided in approximately 25 US areas. Exposed participants encountered a COVID-19 case during the 2 weeks preceding study entry. Germline assignment: CDR1 MNHEY and CDR2 SVGAGI. The CDR3 loop spans 15 amino acids. The V gene lost 0 bases and the J gene lost 1 base, with 10 bases spanning the gap. The V call is TRBV6-5, the J call TRBJ2-7; D might be TRBD1 (6 bases). The specimen sequenced was PBMCs or T cells enriched from blood (not recorded which). The sequence was obtained from a woman in her fifties or sixties who had been exposed to COVID-19. The CDR3 DNA reads TGTGCCAGCAGTTACTCCCTCGGACAGTCCTACGAGCAGTACTTC. This sequence encodes CASSYSLGQSYEQYF.